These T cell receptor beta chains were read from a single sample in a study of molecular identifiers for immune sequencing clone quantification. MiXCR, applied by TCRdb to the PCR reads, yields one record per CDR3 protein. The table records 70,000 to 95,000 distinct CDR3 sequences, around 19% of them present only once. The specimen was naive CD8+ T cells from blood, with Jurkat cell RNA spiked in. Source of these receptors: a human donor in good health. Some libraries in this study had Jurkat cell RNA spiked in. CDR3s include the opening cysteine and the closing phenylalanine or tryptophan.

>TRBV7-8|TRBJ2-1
CASSSYKTGTRGSYNEQFF
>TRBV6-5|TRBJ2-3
CASSPGLGGTDTQYF
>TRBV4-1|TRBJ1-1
CASSQDEGLQVEAFF
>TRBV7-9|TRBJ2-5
CASSRVGGALWETQYF
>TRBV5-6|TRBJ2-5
CASSLTVTGIETQYF
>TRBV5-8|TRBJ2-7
CASSLGVNSYEQYF
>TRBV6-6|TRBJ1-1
CASSPQGAASNTEAFF
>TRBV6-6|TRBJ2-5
CASSYSLRGGHETQYF
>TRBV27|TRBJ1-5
CASSADSSNQPQHF
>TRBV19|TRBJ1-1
CASSPAWGTEAFF
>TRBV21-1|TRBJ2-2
CASSKARRTNTGELFF
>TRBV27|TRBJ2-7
CASGRQGRHEQYF
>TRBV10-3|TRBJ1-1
CAISESTEAFF
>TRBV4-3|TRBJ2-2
CASSQAASGVTGELFF
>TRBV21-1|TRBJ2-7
CARATQDPGFIPGSYEQYF
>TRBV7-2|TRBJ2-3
CANTEGVTDTQYF
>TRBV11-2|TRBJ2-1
CASSPLAGGGTEQFF
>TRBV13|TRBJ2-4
CASSPQGGNIQYF
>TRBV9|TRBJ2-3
CASSVDETSGGTSTDTQYF
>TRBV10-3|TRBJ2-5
CAISDKDIRDHPYF
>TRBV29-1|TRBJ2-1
CSVEDPAGEYYNEQFF
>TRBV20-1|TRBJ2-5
CSARDGHRGLAPETQYF